These 13 T cell receptor beta chains were sequenced from one sample in a study of CD8 T cells in Susac syndrome. When the RNA was reverse transcribed, random hexamers were used with an input of about 0.5 to 1 ug. TCRdb analysed the immunoSEQ multiplex PCR reads with MiXCR anew, one entry per CDR3 protein. The sample consists of roughly 190,000 distinct CDR3 sequences, around 95% of them appearing once. The sample comprised CD8+ T cells from PBMCs. These receptors originate from a human donor with Susac syndrome.

The J gene is TRBJ2-1, the V gene TRBV13, with TRBD1 matching 11 bases. V shed 5 bases, J shed 9 bases, and the junction held 9 bases outside the gene matches. The CDR3 extends over 15 amino acids. Per germline, CDR1 PRHDT and CDR2 FYEKMQ (reference sequence). CDR3 DNA sequence: TGTGCCAGCAGCACATCCGGGACAGGGGGGGGTGAGCAGTTCTTC. It is translated as CASSTSGTGGGEQFF.

J is TRBJ2-7 and V is TRBV6-2 or TRBV6-3, with D possibly being TRBD2 (5 bases). V shed 2 bases and J shed 5 bases, with 10 bases lying between them. The CDR3 loop spans 13 amino acids. CDR1 MNHEY and CDR2 SVGEGT come from the germline V gene. The CDR3 DNA is TGTGCCAGCAGTTACATCGGGAAGGACGAGCAGTACTTC. Its protein is CASSYIGKDEQYF.

The V gene is TRBV29-1, the J gene TRBJ1-4; possible D gene TRBD1, 5 bases. The CDR3 extends over 13 amino acids. Germline CDR1 is SQVTM and CDR2 is ANQGSEA. V was clipped by 6 bases and J by 12 bases, with 20 bases between them. As DNA, the CDR3 is TGCAGCGTGGCAAACTGGGGGACCGGCGAACTGTTTTTT. This gives the protein CSVANWGTGELFF. Complete variable domain (other parts from reference TRBV29-1 and TRBJ1-4): SAVISQKPSRDICQRGTSLTIQCQVDSQVTMMFWYRQQPGQSLTLIATANQGSEATYESGFVIDKFPISRPNLTFSTLTVSNMSPEDSSIYLCSVANWGTGELFFGSGTQLSVL.

The gene calls are TRBV2 and TRBJ1-4; TRBD1 is a possible D gene (6 bases). The V and J ends lost 3 bases and 5 bases respectively, with 10 bases between them. This CDR3 comprises 14 residues. Germline CDR1 SNHLY, CDR2 FYNNEI. The CDR3 region is CASSDRGVNEKLFF. The CDR3 nucleotides are TGTGCCAGCAGTGACAGGGGTGTGAATGAAAAACTGTTTTTT.

The gene calls are TRBV30 and TRBJ2-7; TRBD1 matches 9 bases. Trimming cost V 5 bases and J 7 bases; bases outside gene matches: 3. The CDR3 extends over 11 amino acids. Germline CDR1 is GTSNPN and CDR2 is SVGIG (reference sequence). The CDR3 protein is CAWGQGNEQYF. The DNA for the CDR3 is TGTGCCTGGGGACAGGGGAATGAGCAGTACTTC.

This chain joins TRBV24-1 and TRBJ2-5; a possible D gene is TRBD2 (5 bases). V was trimmed by 3 bases and J by 3 bases, leaving 19 bases between them. The germline V gene has CDR1 KGHDR and CDR2 SFDVKD. This CDR3 comprises 17 residues. In DNA form, the CDR3 reads TGTGCCACCAGTGATCCAACACTAGGGCCGGGCGAAGAGACCCAGTACTTC. Amino acids: CATSDPTLGPGEETQYF.

The V call is TRBV14, the J call TRBJ2-3; the D call may be TRBD1 or TRBD2 (5 bases each). This CDR3 is built from 14 residues. From germline, CDR1 is SGHDN and CDR2 FVKESK. The ends were cut back, 1 base at V and 5 bases at J, with 10 bases in the middle. The CDR3, as DNA: TGTGCCAGCAGCCAAGTAGGTGGGGGAGATACGCAGTATTTT. It translates to CASSQVGGGDTQYF.

The chain uses TRBV4-2 and TRBJ2-5; TRBD2 aligns across 12 bases. Germline V gene sequence: CDR1 LGHNA, CDR2 YNFKEQ. V trimming: 0 bases; J trimming: 2 bases; junction bases outside the gene matches: 4. The CDR3 loop spans 17 amino acids. The CDR3 sequence: CASSQDGTSGSQETQYF. Here the CDR3 DNA reads TGTGCCAGCAGCCAAGACGGGACTAGCGGGTCACAAGAGACCCAGTACTTC.

This clonotype turned up a few times. The CDR3 DNA reads as TGTGCCAGCAGCATAAGGGGGAGGGATGGCTACACCTTC. It is translated as CASSIRGRDGYTF. The V call is TRBV6-5, the J call TRBJ1-2; D possibly corresponds to TRBD1 (6 bases). This CDR3 is built from 13 residues. Trimming pared 6 bases from V and 6 bases from J, leaving 14 bases between. The V gene's germline CDR1 is MNHEY and CDR2 SVGAGI.

The V and J genes are TRBV4-1 and TRBJ1-1; no reliable D call. This CDR3 region has 14 residues. V lost 0 bases, J lost 7 bases, and 12 bases lay in between. From germline, CDR1 is MGHRA and CDR2 YSYEKL. CDR3 protein: CASSQEWVIGEAFF. The DNA of the CDR3 is TGCGCCAGCAGCCAAGAATGGGTGATTGGTGAAGCTTTCTTT.

V is TRBV10-3 and J is TRBJ2-7, with 7 nucleotides matching TRBD2. Losses at the gene ends were 6 bases for V and 5 bases for J; bases not matched to a gene: 10. CDR1 and CDR2 (germline): ENHRY, SYGVKD. This CDR3 has 14 residues. The CDR3 here is CAISLSAGDDEQYF. CDR3 DNA: TGTGCCATCAGCCTATCCGCGGGGGACGACGAGCAGTACTTC.

DNA for the CDR3: TGCAGTGCTAGAGACCCTGCGGAAAGGGGCTACACCTTC. This sequence encodes CSARDPAERGYTF. The rearrangement uses TRBV20-1 and TRBJ1-2, with D uncertain. CDR3 length equals 13 residues. Germline lookup yields CDR1 DFQATT and CDR2 SNEGSKA (reference sequence). The ends were cut back, 0 bases at V and 8 bases at J, with 13 bases in the middle.

This chain joins TRBV9 and TRBJ2-1, with 11 nucleotides matching TRBD2. Germline CDR1 reads SGDLS; CDR2 reads YYNGEE. J lost 2 bases, V lost 3 bases, and 4 bases had no gene match. CDR3 size: 16 residues. CDR3 sequence reads: CASSASSGGTYNEQFF. CDR3 DNA: TGTGCCAGCAGCGCTTCTAGCGGGGGGACCTACAATGAGCAGTTCTTC.